The rows below give T cell receptor beta chains drawn from one sample of a study of chemoradiotherapy in HPV16-positive cancers. Data came from immunoSEQ multiplex PCR; TCRdb stores just in-frame clones and leaves some out. Of fewer than 30,000 clones detected, 94% appear once; the ten largest clones hold over 2.5%. The sample was taken from a patient who underwent chemoradiotherapy. Source of these receptors: a human donor with HPV-associated anogenital cancer. CDR3s include the opening cysteine and the closing phenylalanine or tryptophan. The order of the fields is D gene, J gene, clone size, V gene, CDR3 DNA, CDR3 protein. D genes are given only for firm matches. Size values are once, few and many counts, or a class for expanded clones, and some rows have none.

D gene: -
J gene: TRBJ2-3
clone size: -
V gene: TRBV18
CDR3 DNA: TGTGCCAGCTCACCACGGGGGGAGACCCCAGATACGCAGTATTTT
CDR3 protein: CASSPRGETPDTQYF

D gene: TRBD2
J gene: TRBJ2-7
clone size: few
V gene: TRBV6-5
CDR3 DNA: TGTGCCAGCAGTTACGCTAGCGGGCAAACCTACGAGCAGTACTTC
CDR3 protein: CASSYASGQTYEQYF

D gene: TRBD1
J gene: TRBJ2-2
clone size: -
V gene: TRBV12-5
CDR3 DNA: TGTGCTAGTGGTCCCCCATCGACAGGGGAGGTGGCCGGGGAGCTGTTTTTT
CDR3 protein: CASGPPSTGEVAGELFF

D gene: -
J gene: TRBJ1-2
clone size: -
V gene: TRBV2
CDR3 DNA: TGTGCCAGCAGTGACGGGGGGTGGGGCTACACCTTC
CDR3 protein: CASSDGGWGYTF

D gene: TRBD1
J gene: TRBJ1-5
clone size: -
V gene: TRBV5-6
CDR3 DNA: TGTGCCAGCAGTACTTACAGGGGGCACAGCAATCAGCCCCAGCATTTT
CDR3 protein: CASSTYRGHSNQPQHF

D gene: -
J gene: TRBJ1-5
clone size: -
V gene: TRBV6-6
CDR3 DNA: TGTGCCAGCAGTTACTCGGGGGGTCATAGCAATCAGCCCCAGCATTTT
CDR3 protein: CASSYSGGHSNQPQHF

D gene: TRBD2
J gene: TRBJ2-7
clone size: -
V gene: TRBV27
CDR3 DNA: TGTGCCAGCAGGAGGACTAGCGGGGGGAGCTCCTACGAGCAGTACTTC
CDR3 protein: CASRRTSGGSSYEQYF

D gene: -
J gene: TRBJ1-2
clone size: -
V gene: TRBV6-1
CDR3 DNA: TGTGCCAGCAGTGCGGGAGGGGCCCCAAACTATGGCTACACCTTC
CDR3 protein: CASSAGGAPNYGYTF

D gene: -
J gene: TRBJ1-1
clone size: -
V gene: TRBV27
CDR3 DNA: TGTGCCAGCAGATCAAGAACACACACTGAAGCTTTCTTT
CDR3 protein: CASRSRTHTEAFF

D gene: -
J gene: TRBJ1-3
clone size: -
V gene: TRBV19
CDR3 DNA: TGTGCCAGTAGTATTCGCGGGTCCTCTGGAAACACCATATATTTT
CDR3 protein: CASSIRGSSGNTIYF

D gene: -
J gene: TRBJ1-2
clone size: -
V gene: TRBV6-6
CDR3 DNA: TGTGCCAGTCTCGGGACCGAAGCTAACTATGGCTACACCTTC
CDR3 protein: CASLGTEANYGYTF

D gene: TRBD1
J gene: TRBJ1-1
clone size: -
V gene: TRBV5-1
CDR3 DNA: TGCGCCAGCAGCTTCTCGGGACAGATGAACACTGAAGCTTTCTTT
CDR3 protein: CASSFSGQMNTEAFF

D gene: -
J gene: TRBJ2-3
clone size: -
V gene: TRBV19
CDR3 DNA: TGTGCCAGTAGTATCGCGCGGGGATGGACAGATACGCAGTATTTT
CDR3 protein: CASSIARGWTDTQYF

D gene: TRBD1
J gene: TRBJ2-7
clone size: -
V gene: TRBV19
CDR3 DNA: TGTGCCTCCTTGGGGACAGACTCCTACGAGCAGTACTTC
CDR3 protein: CASLGTDSYEQYF

D gene: -
J gene: TRBJ2-5
clone size: -
V gene: TRBV7-9
CDR3 DNA: TGTGCCAGCAGCTTTTACGGGAAACAAGAGACCCAGTACTTC
CDR3 protein: CASSFYGKQETQYF

D gene: TRBD1
J gene: TRBJ1-4
clone size: -
V gene: TRBV12-5
CDR3 DNA: TGTGCTAGTGGTTTGGTCCGGGACAGGGATGAAAAACTGTTTTTT
CDR3 protein: CASGLVRDRDEKLFF

D gene: TRBD1
J gene: TRBJ2-3
clone size: -
V gene: TRBV5-1
CDR3 DNA: TGCGCCAGCAGCTTGATGACAGGGGAGGATACGCAGTATTTT
CDR3 protein: CASSLMTGEDTQYF

D gene: -
J gene: TRBJ1-2
clone size: -
V gene: TRBV28
CDR3 DNA: TGTGCCAGCAGTTCCCAAACAGGGAACTATGGCTACACCTTC
CDR3 protein: CASSSQTGNYGYTF

D gene: -
J gene: TRBJ2-2
clone size: -
V gene: TRBV6-5
CDR3 DNA: TGTGCCAGCAGTTCGCAGGGGGGTAGGACCGGGGAGCTGTTTTTT
CDR3 protein: CASSSQGGRTGELFF

D gene: -
J gene: TRBJ1-6
clone size: few
V gene: TRBV2
CDR3 DNA: TGTGCCAGCAGTGGAGGCTCCCTCCACTTT
CDR3 protein: CASSGGSLHF

D gene: TRBD1
J gene: TRBJ1-6
clone size: -
V gene: TRBV2
CDR3 DNA: TGTGCCAGCAGTGAAGGGGTCACACCCGGGACAGGGCACTTT
CDR3 protein: CASSEGVTPGTGHF

D gene: -
J gene: TRBJ2-7
clone size: once
V gene: TRBV5-1
CDR3 DNA: TGCGCCAGCAGCTCGCAGGGGCCTACGTACGAGCAGTACTTC
CDR3 protein: CASSSQGPTYEQYF

D gene: TRBD1
J gene: TRBJ1-2
clone size: -
V gene: TRBV28
CDR3 DNA: TGTGCCAGCAGTGCCCTTACAGGGGATCGAGGCTACACCTTC
CDR3 protein: CASSALTGDRGYTF

D gene: TRBD2
J gene: TRBJ2-1
clone size: -
V gene: TRBV9
CDR3 DNA: TGTGCCAGCAGCGTAAGAGGACTAGCGGGAGGGGCCTCAGGCGATGAGCAGTTCTTC
CDR3 protein: CASSVRGLAGGASGDEQFF

D gene: TRBD1
J gene: TRBJ1-2
clone size: -
V gene: TRBV9
CDR3 DNA: TGTGCCAGCGCACGGGACAGCTATGGCTACACCTTC
CDR3 protein: CASARDSYGYTF

D gene: TRBD1
J gene: TRBJ1-6
clone size: -
V gene: TRBV7-3
CDR3 DNA: TGTGCCAGCAGCCTCACCGGGACAGATAATTCACCCCTCCACTTT
CDR3 protein: CASSLTGTDNSPLHF

D gene: -
J gene: TRBJ1-2
clone size: -
V gene: TRBV5-1
CDR3 DNA: TGCGCCAGCAGCTCGGGGGTATTGGGGAATTATGGCTACACCTTC
CDR3 protein: CASSSGVLGNYGYTF

D gene: -
J gene: TRBJ1-2
clone size: -
V gene: TRBV28
CDR3 DNA: TGTGCCAGCAGTTTATTAGCGCGGCGTGGCGGCTACACCTTC
CDR3 protein: CASSLLARRGGYTF

D gene: -
J gene: TRBJ2-5
clone size: -
V gene: TRBV5-1
CDR3 DNA: TGCGCCAGCAGCTTTCGGACAGCTACCTTCCAAGAGACCCAGTACTTC
CDR3 protein: CASSFRTATFQETQYF

D gene: -
J gene: TRBJ1-3
clone size: -
V gene: TRBV30
CDR3 DNA: TGTGCCTGGAGTTTAGGCTCTGGAAACACCATATATTTT
CDR3 protein: CAWSLGSGNTIYF

D gene: -
J gene: TRBJ1-5
clone size: -
V gene: TRBV15
CDR3 DNA: TGTGCCACCAGCAGAGGCAGGGATAGCAATCAGCCCCAGCATTTT
CDR3 protein: CATSRGRDSNQPQHF